This T cell receptor (beta chain) comes out of a study of CD8 T cells in ankylosing spondylitis. Broader study findings: There was a TCR beta motif, made of several highly homologous variants, that appeared characteristic of ankylosing spondylitis blood.

This clonotype was seen many times. Its antigen is still unknown. CDR3 length: 16 residues. CDR1 LGHDT and CDR2 YNNKEL come from the germline V gene (reference sequence). The J segment lost 5 bases and the V segment lost 1 base, leaving 9 bases of the junction unmatched. Construction of TCR beta libraries was performed using quantitative 5'-RACE with molecular barcodes. One entry per CDR3 protein, called by TCRdb with MiXCR from the 5' RACE reads. The sample shows about 220,000 distinct CDR3 sequences, roughly 6.6% of them seen only once. This receptor was obtained from a male donor with ankylosing spondylitis. The chain carries TRBV3-1 and TRBJ2-5; 8 nucleotides line up with TRBD2. The source material was blood, either unsorted or a sorted T cell fraction (not recorded which). The CDR3 protein is CASSQVSAGVRETQYF. The CDR3 DNA reads as TGTGCCAGCAGCCAAGTTTCAGCGGGAGTACGGGAGACCCAGTACTTC.